This T cell receptor (beta chain) derives from a study of T cells in Graves' hyperthyroidism and ophthalmopathy. Study as a whole: Peripheral blood was drawn at first diagnosis, prior to all treatment. Study observations and caveats: Most thyroid clonotypes that were expanded above 0.001 also turned up in blood.

Uncontrolled infection, other autoimmune disease, pregnancy or lactation excluded patients. Clinical symptoms, serum thyroxine, TRAb, thyroid ultrasound and orbital computed tomography informed diagnoses. The V gene's germline CDR1 is MNHNS and CDR2 SASEGT. The junction had 18 bases not matched to a gene; V was cut back by 4 bases and J by 7 bases. The CDR3 runs 18 residues. This clonotype showed up many times. Its antigen is not identified. Researchers amplified the TCR beta CDR3 regions from RNA transcripts. An initial round of RT-PCR targeting the TCR CDR3 relied on the HTBI primer set. TCRdb fed the multiplex PCR reads into MiXCR, producing one record per CDR3 protein. The profile shows some 690,000 distinct CDR3 sequences, 17% of them singletons.

The rearrangement uses TRBV6-1 and TRBJ2-1; 8 bases are shared with TRBD2. Specimen: blood. The TCR was taken from a man aged 45 to 65 with Graves' hyperthyroidism. CDR3 amino acids: CASSVMAGRTSRNNEQFF. In DNA form, the CDR3 reads TGTGCCAGCAGTGTAATGGCCGGGAGGACTAGCAGGAATAATGAGCAGTTCTTC.